Shown below are 15 T cell receptor beta chains from a single sample sequenced in a study of spatial heterogeneity in lung cancer (dated by TCRdb to the late 2010s). Preparation of the library involved 5' RACE. The reads were generated on a NextSeq 500. The raw public reads went through TCRdb reprocessing: fastp at Q25, MiXCR clone calling, in-frame beta chains kept. Rows with a matching CDR3 protein are joined into one entry that keeps the most common DNA and genes. Across this sample there are about 2,000 distinct CDR3 sequences, with 6.8% seen only once. Of the sample, approximately 12% is held by the ten largest clones. The sample's time point label is to be understood as: sample taken at primary tumor resection. Sequencing was performed on normal lung tissue next to the tumor, taken at surgery. All receptors derive from a male donor with early-stage non-small cell lung cancer.

Relative to its sample, this clonotype is medium-sized. V usage is TRBV5-6 and J usage is TRBJ1-2; 8 bases fit TRBD1. Trimming took 4 bases from V and 7 from J; bases not matched to a gene: 6. Germline values: CDR1 SGHDT, CDR2 YYEEEE. The CDR3 runs 13 residues. The DNA of the CDR3 is TGTGCCAGCAGCCGGACAGGGAAGATTGGCTACACCTTC. Amino acid sequence: CASSRTGKIGYTF.

This clonotype is judged medium-sized (0.01 to 0.1%). The CDR3 DNA sequence: TGTGCCAGCTCACCACCAGCTTCCTACGAGCAGTACTTC. Its protein product is CASSPPASYEQYF. The gene calls are TRBV18 and TRBJ2-7; D gene ambiguous. Germline values: CDR1 KGHSH, CDR2 LQKENI. The V and J ends lost 0 bases and 1 base respectively, with 4 bases between them. This CDR3 spans 13 amino acids.

The V call is TRBV6-2 or TRBV6-3, the J call TRBJ2-7; 11 nucleotides line up with TRBD2. The junction had 3 bases not matched to a gene; V was cut back by 5 bases and J by 6 bases. Germline assignment: CDR1 MNHEY and CDR2 SVGEGT. The CDR3 sequence is 13 residues long. CDR3 region: CASSLSGRGEQYV. CDR3 bases: TGTGCCAGCAGTCTTAGCGGGAGGGGCGAGCAGTACGTC.

This clonotype is categorized as medium-sized. V usage is TRBV19 and J usage is TRBJ2-1; 10 nucleotides agree with TRBD1. This CDR3 is 16 amino acids long. The V gene's germline CDR1 is LNHDA and CDR2 SQIVND (reference sequence). V lost 6 bases, J lost 7 bases, and 12 bases stayed unmatched. CDR3 nucleotides: TGTGCCAGTAGCTTTTTGCCGGGACAGGGGCAAAATGAGCAGTTCTTC. Translation gives CASSFLPGQGQNEQFF. The variable domain in full, completed from reference TRBV19 and TRBJ2-1, reads DGGITQSPKYLFRKEGQNVTLSCEQNLNHDAMYWYRQDPGQGLRLIYYSQIVNDFQKGDIAEGYSVSREKKESFPLTVTSAQKNPTAFYLCASSFLPGQGQNEQFFGPGTRLTVL.

By share, this clonotype ranks as medium-sized (0.01 to 0.1%). The chain employs TRBV7-9 and TRBJ2-5, with D unclear. V was pared by 7 bases and J by 0 bases, with 12 bases between. This CDR3 spans 14 amino acids. CDR1 and CDR2 (germline): SEHNR, FQNEAQ (reference sequence). CDR3 coding DNA: TGTGCCAGCATGTATGGTGACAACCAAGAGACCCAGTACTTC. Protein: CASMYGDNQETQYF.

By proportion, this clonotype is medium-sized. The chain combines TRBV5-6 with TRBJ2-2; possible D gene TRBD2, 6 bases. The CDR3 runs to 15 residues. CDR1 is SGHDT and CDR2 is YYEEEE in the germline V gene. V dropped 0 bases and J dropped 0 bases, with 6 bases sitting between them. CDR3 coding DNA: TGTGCCAGCAGCTTGGGCGGGACGAACACCGGGGAGCTGTTTTTT. It translates to CASSLGGTNTGELFF.

This clonotype is medium-sized in the sample. The chain joins TRBV10-3 to TRBJ2-7, with TRBD1 as a possible D gene (5 bases). Germline-derived CDR1 and CDR2 are ENHRY and SYGVKD. V was shortened by 6 bases and J by 2 bases, with 8 bases between the two germline ends. CDR3 length: 12 residues. For the CDR3, the DNA is TGTGCCATCAGGACAGTTACCTACGAGCAGTACTTC. This translates into CAIRTVTYEQYF.

In its sample, this clonotype is medium-sized. V is TRBV6-6 and J is TRBJ2-2, with TRBD2 matching 10 bases. V lost 2 bases and J lost 5; bases outside the gene matches: 2. The CDR3 totals 15 residues. The V gene's germline CDR1 is MNHNY and CDR2 SVGAGI (reference sequence). The CDR3 DNA reads as TGTGCCAGCAGTTACCAACTAGCGGGAACCGGGGAGCTGTTTTTT. Translation: CASSYQLAGTGELFF.

By frequency in the sample, this clonotype is medium-sized (0.01 to 0.1%). The chain employs TRBV6-6 and TRBJ2-3; D remains unclear. CDR1 MNHNY and CDR2 SVGAGI come from the germline V gene (reference sequence). Trimming took off 6 bases at V and 4 bases at J, with 14 bases between the two ends. CDR3 length: 14 amino acids. In DNA, the CDR3 is TGTGCCAGCAGCTCCCCGAGGTCCCCAGATACGCAGTATTTT. Its protein is CASSSPRSPDTQYF.

Relative to its sample, this clonotype is medium-sized (0.01 to 0.1%). V and J are TRBV2 and TRBJ1-6; TRBD1 agrees at 8 bases. The CDR3 length is 15 residues. The V segment lost 4 bases and the J segment 4 bases; nucleotides outside the gene matches: 3. Germline assignment: CDR1 SNHLY and CDR2 FYNNEI. The CDR3 sequence is CASSVRQGYNSPLHF. The CDR3 nucleotides are TGTGCCAGCAGTGTAAGACAGGGGTATAATTCACCCCTCCACTTT.

This clonotype has just a few counts. This chain links TRBV5-1 with TRBJ1-1; the D gene is possibly TRBD1 (5 bases). Germline-derived CDR1 and CDR2 are SGHRS and YFSETQ. This CDR3 has 15 amino acids. V lost 0 bases and J lost 4, with 13 bases in between. CDR3 in amino acids: CASSLVGGRGTEAFF. CDR3 nucleotides: TGCGCCAGCAGCTTGGTGGGGGGACGAGGCACTGAAGCTTTCTTT.

By share, this clonotype ranks as medium-sized. The gene calls are TRBV14 and TRBJ2-3; D may match TRBD1 or TRBD2 (5 bases each). The CDR3 has 15 residues. Germline CDR1 and CDR2: SGHDN and FVKESK. The germline V and J ends were trimmed by 6 bases and 2 bases, with 15 bases remaining between them. The DNA for the CDR3 is TGTGCCAGCAGTCGTCTGGGGGTGTACACAGATACGCAGTATTTT. This gives the protein CASSRLGVYTDTQYF.

Within the sample, this clonotype is medium-sized. This rearrangement joins TRBV24-1 to TRBJ2-2, with a possible D match to TRBD1 (6 bases). The length of the CDR3 is 17 residues. Looked up from germline, CDR1 is KGHDR and CDR2 is SFDVKD. Trimming took off 1 base at V and 0 bases at J, with 11 bases between the two ends. CDR3 sequence: CATSDLGQKTNTGELFF. CDR3 nucleotide sequence: TGTGCCACCAGTGATTTAGGACAGAAAACGAACACCGGGGAGCTGTTTTTT.

This clonotype counts as medium-sized. This chain's CDR3 is CSVGGPTFSGNTIYF. DNA of the CDR3: TGCAGCGTTGGGGGCCCCACCTTCTCTGGAAACACCATATATTTT. The genes are TRBV29-1 and TRBJ1-3; tentative D call: TRBD1 (5 bases). Per the germline V gene, CDR1 is SQVTM and CDR2 is ANQGSEA. V was cut by 4 bases and J by 0 bases, with 13 bases left in between. The CDR3 runs 15 residues.

This clonotype is deemed medium-sized. The rearrangement joins TRBV29-1 to TRBJ1-5; no clear D gene. The CDR3 consists of 15 residues. V lost 4 bases and J lost 2, with 15 bases in between. Germline CDR1 is SQVTM and CDR2 is ANQGSEA. CDR3 coding DNA: TGCAGCGTTGCATATTCCATTGGGGGCAATCAGCCCCAGCATTTT. It translates to CSVAYSIGGNQPQHF. The full variable domain, in which reference TRBV29-1 and TRBJ1-5 provide the parts outside the CDR3, is SAVISQKPSRDICQRGTSLTIQCQVDSQVTMMFWYRQQPGQSLTLIATANQGSEATYESGFVIDKFPISRPNLTFSTLTVSNMSPEDSSIYLCSVAYSIGGNQPQHFGDGTRLSIL.